This T cell receptor beta chain was identified in a study of metastatic and nonmetastatic thyroid tumors. Whole-study context: Malignant thyroid and benign thyroid patients provided blood and tumor or nodule tissue whose repertoires were compared. Notes on the study in general: In both blood and tumor samples, TCR beta diversity was reported significantly higher for malignant than benign nodules.

Original handling: In papillary thyroid cancer, a distant-metastasis classifier was built using CDR3 differences across clinicopathological groups. TCRdb re-called the PCR reads through MiXCR. The V and J calls were not made by the authors but by TCRdb's processing. The sample shows tens of thousands of clones, 23% of them seen only once. Nobody among the patients had been given any treatment before thyroid surgery. This clone was observed many times. Its antigen is not identified. The CDR3 contains 14 residues. Germline-derived CDR1 and CDR2 are DFQATT and SNEGSKA (reference sequence). After removal of 6 bases from V and 15 bases from J, the junction contained 20 bases not matched to a gene.

Sequenced input: blood. This clonotype was obtained from a female donor with papillary thyroid cancer or a benign thyroid nodule (not recorded which). Some clones in this sample may be carry-over from other donors' samples. The rearrangement uses TRBV20-1 and TRBJ2-1; 7 nucleotides align to TRBD2. The CDR3 DNA follows: TGCAGTGCAGACAAAGACCCGACGAGGACTAGTCTGTTCTTC. It encodes CSADKDPTRTSLFF.